The T cell receptor (beta chain) described here comes from a study of technical replicates of blood from a handful of donors. The CDR3 totals 13 residues. Germline V CDR1 and CDR2: MGHRA, YSYEKL. Trimming left V 4 bases short and J 3 bases short, with 10 bases between. Repertoires were generated with immunoSEQ multiplex PCR, while TCRdb's copy carries only in-frame clones and drops some. This sample has 75,000 to 100,000 clones, with 94% found just once. The sequence derives from a human donor in good health. The specimen was T cells isolated from PBMCs. This chain uses TRBV4-1 with TRBJ2-7, with D tentatively TRBD2 (5 bases). The CDR3 nucleotides read TGCGCCAGCAGCCGCCTCGAGGGCTACGAGCAGTACTTC. Translated, it gives CASSRLEGYEQYF.